What follows are 11 T cell receptor beta chains derived from one specimen sequenced in a study of response to subunit inactivated influenza vaccine. TCRdb re-called the RT-PCR reads with MiXCR, one entry per CDR3 protein. Counted here are hundreds of thousands of distinct CDR3 sequences, under 20% occurring once; the ten biggest clones make up about 11%. This material consisted of PBMCs from blood, taken more than 4 days after vaccination. Receptors originate from a man aged 45 to 65 who received an inactivated influenza vaccine.

This clonotype was seen a handful of times. The genes are TRBV20-1 and TRBJ1-6; weak D call: TRBD1 (5 bases). CDR1 is DFQATT and CDR2 is SNEGSKA in the germline V gene (reference sequence). V was shortened by 5 bases and J by 7 bases, with 12 bases between the two germline ends. The length of the CDR3 is 13 residues. CDR3 region: CSAVAQGNSPLHF. The DNA of the CDR3 is TGCAGTGCTGTGGCTCAGGGCAATTCACCCCTCCACTTT.

This clonotype was seen just once. The J gene is TRBJ1-5, the V gene TRBV30; D may be TRBD1 (6 bases). Trimming took off 2 bases at V and 4 bases at J, with 9 bases between the two ends. In germline, CDR1 is GTSNPN, CDR2 SVGIG (reference sequence). This CDR3 contains 13 residues. The CDR3 sequence is CAWSRTGNQPQHF. The CDR3 bases are TGTGCCTGGAGTCGAACAGGGAATCAGCCCCAGCATTTT.

Regarding this clonotype: It is likely a read error, because the conserved phenylalanine at the end of the CDR3 is missing. This chain joins TRBV2 and TRBJ2-2; no firm D call. The CDR3 is 13 amino acids. V was clipped by 7 bases and J by 2 bases, with 8 bases between them. CDR1 SNHLY and CDR2 FYNNEI come from the germline V gene. The CDR3 bases are TGTGCCAGCACAGTTGGTAACACCGGGGAGCTGTTTTCT. Translation gives CASTVGNTGELFS.

This clonotype has a handful of counts. The chain couples TRBV5-1 to TRBJ1-4; 7 positions match TRBD1. Looked up from germline, CDR1 is SGHRS and CDR2 is YFSETQ. The length of the CDR3 is 16 residues. Trimming removed 0 bases from V and 3 bases from J; junction bases left unmatched: 5. Here the CDR3 DNA reads TGCGCCAGCAGCTTGGCCGGACAGGCACCTAATGAAAAACTGTTTTTT. Translating gives CASSLAGQAPNEKLFF.

This clonotype was observed a handful of times. The rearrangement joins TRBV20-1 to TRBJ2-7; 11 nucleotides match TRBD1. This CDR3 is 12 amino acids long. CDR1 is DFQATT and CDR2 is SNEGSKA in the germline V gene (reference sequence). This CDR3 is CSPGQGAREQYF. CDR3 DNA: TGCAGCCCAGGACAGGGGGCGCGGGAGCAGTACTTC.

This chain connects TRBV5-5 to TRBJ2-2, with 9 bases identical to TRBD1. V lost 1 base, J lost 7 bases, and 2 bases stayed unmatched. This CDR3 comprises 14 residues. Germline assignment: CDR1 SGHKS and CDR2 YYEKEE (reference sequence). The CDR3: CASSLWTGDGELFF. As DNA, the CDR3 is TGTGCCAGCAGCTTGTGGACAGGGGACGGGGAGCTGTTTTTT.

CDR3 DNA: TGTGCCAGCAGCTTAGCGGACGAGACCCAGTACTTC. Its translation: CASSLADETQYF. The rearrangement links TRBV7-9 to TRBJ2-5; D remains unclear. Germline CDR1 is SEHNR and CDR2 is FQNEAQ (reference sequence). This CDR3 is built from 12 residues. The V end was cut by 0 bases, the J end by 5 bases, with 4 bases between. The variable domain in full, with the rest retrieved from reference TRBV7-9 and TRBJ2-5, is DTGVSQNPRHKITKRGQNVTFRCDPISEHNRLYWYRQTLGQGPEFLTYFQNEAQLEKSRLLSDRFSAERPKGSFSTLEIQRTEQGDSAMYLCASSLADETQYFGPGTRLLVL.

The CDR3 loop is CSAREGAGGLYNEQFF. DNA for the CDR3: TGCAGTGCTAGAGAAGGGGCTGGAGGGCTCTACAATGAGCAGTTCTTC. V and J are TRBV20-1 and TRBJ2-1; D might be TRBD2 (6 bases). The germline V and J ends were trimmed by 0 bases and 3 bases, with 15 bases remaining between them. Germline CDR1 is DFQATT and CDR2 is SNEGSKA (reference sequence). The CDR3 runs 16 residues.

The table lists this clonotype with a few counts. The chain employs TRBV12-3 or TRBV12-4 and TRBJ2-3; 13 bases agree with TRBD2. CDR3 length: 20 amino acids. Germline trimming cut 1 base from V and 4 bases from J; bases unmatched to any gene: 14. The CDR3 spells CASSLVNPGLAGTGADTQYF. The DNA of the CDR3 is TGTGCCAGCAGTTTAGTTAATCCGGGACTAGCGGGAACTGGGGCAGATACGCAGTATTTT.

The J gene is TRBJ2-3, the V gene TRBV5-5, with TRBD1 matching 8 bases. The CDR3 contains 16 residues. V shed 2 bases, J shed 2 bases, and the junction held 7 bases outside the gene matches. CDR1 and CDR2 (germline): SGHKS, YYEKEE (reference sequence). The CDR3 spells CASSFVTGGFTDTQYF. The CDR3 region has the DNA TGTGCCAGCAGCTTTGTTACAGGGGGTTTCACAGATACGCAGTATTTT.

This clonotype has only a few counts. The V call is TRBV20-1, the J call TRBJ2-3; TRBD2 aligns across 7 bases. Germline V gene lookup returns CDR1 DFQATT and CDR2 SNEGSKA (reference sequence). CDR3 length: 13 residues. The trim removed 5 bases at V and 3 bases at J, leaving 5 bases unmatched. CDR3 DNA sequence: TGCAGTGCTGATGGACTAGATACAGATACGCAGTATTTT. This gives the protein CSADGLDTDTQYF.